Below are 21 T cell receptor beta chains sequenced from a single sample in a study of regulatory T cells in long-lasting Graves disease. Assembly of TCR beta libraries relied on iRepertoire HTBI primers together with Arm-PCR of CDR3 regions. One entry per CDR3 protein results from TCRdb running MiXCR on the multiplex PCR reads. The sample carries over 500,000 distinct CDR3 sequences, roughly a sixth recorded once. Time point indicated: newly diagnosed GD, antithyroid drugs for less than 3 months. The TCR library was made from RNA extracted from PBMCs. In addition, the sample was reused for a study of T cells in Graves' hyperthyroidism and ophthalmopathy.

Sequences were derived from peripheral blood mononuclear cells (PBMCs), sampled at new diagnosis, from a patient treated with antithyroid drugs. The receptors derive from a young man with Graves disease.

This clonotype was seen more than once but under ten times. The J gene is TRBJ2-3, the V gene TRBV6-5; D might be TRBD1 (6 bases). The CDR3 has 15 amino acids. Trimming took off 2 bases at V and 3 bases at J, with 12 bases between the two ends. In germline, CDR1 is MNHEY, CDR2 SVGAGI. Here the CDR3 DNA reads TGTGCCAGCAGTTACGGCTACAGGGAGACAGATACGCAGTATTTT. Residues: CASSYGYRETDTQYF.

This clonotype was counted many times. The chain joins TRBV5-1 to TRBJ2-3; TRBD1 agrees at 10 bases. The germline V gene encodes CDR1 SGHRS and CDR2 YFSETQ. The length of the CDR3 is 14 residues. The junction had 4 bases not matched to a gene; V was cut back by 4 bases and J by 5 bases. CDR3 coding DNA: TGCGCCAGCAGCCTGGACAGGGGGAGAGATACGCAGTATTTT. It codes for CASSLDRGRDTQYF.

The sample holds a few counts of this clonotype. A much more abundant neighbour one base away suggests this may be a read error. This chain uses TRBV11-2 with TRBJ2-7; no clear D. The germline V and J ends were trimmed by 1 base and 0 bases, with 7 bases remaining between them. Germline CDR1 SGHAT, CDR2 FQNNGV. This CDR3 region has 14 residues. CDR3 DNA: TGTGCCAGCAGCTTAGGGAACACCTCCTACGAGCAGTACTTC. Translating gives CASSLGNTSYEQYF.

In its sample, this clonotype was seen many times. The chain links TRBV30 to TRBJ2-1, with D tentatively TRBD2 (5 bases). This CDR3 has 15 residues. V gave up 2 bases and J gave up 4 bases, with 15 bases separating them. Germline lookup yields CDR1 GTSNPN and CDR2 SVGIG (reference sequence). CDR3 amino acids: CAWSSLLERYNEQFF. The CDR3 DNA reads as TGTGCCTGGAGTAGTCTTCTTGAGCGGTACAATGAGCAGTTCTTC.

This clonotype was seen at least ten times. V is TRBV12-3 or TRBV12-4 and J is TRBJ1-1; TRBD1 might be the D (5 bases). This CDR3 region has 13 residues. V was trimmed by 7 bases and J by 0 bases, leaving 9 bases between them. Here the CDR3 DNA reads TGTGCCAGCACCTGGGACCTGAACACTGAAGCTTTCTTT. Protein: CASTWDLNTEAFF.

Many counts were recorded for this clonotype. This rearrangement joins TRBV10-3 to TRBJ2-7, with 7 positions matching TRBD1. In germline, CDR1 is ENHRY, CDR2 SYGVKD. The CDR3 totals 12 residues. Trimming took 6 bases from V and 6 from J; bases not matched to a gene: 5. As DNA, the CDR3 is TGTGCCATCAGACGACAGGGTGCCGAGCAGTACTTC. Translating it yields CAIRRQGAEQYF.

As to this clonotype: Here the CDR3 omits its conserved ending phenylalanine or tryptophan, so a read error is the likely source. The CDR3 sequence is CASSLRRSGANVLTS. The CDR3 coding sequence is TGTGCCAGCAGCTTAAGAAGATCTGGGGCCAACGTCCTGACTTCC. The rearrangement joins TRBV7-3 to TRBJ2-6; D ambiguous. Germline V gives CDR1 SGHTA, CDR2 FQGTGA. The CDR3 contains 15 residues. Trimming shortened V by 1 base and J by 1 base, and 5 bases separated the two germline ends.

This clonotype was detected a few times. The CDR3 sequence: CASSVSGREQFF. In DNA, the CDR3 is TGTGCCAGCAGTGTTAGCGGGAGAGAGCAGTTCTTC. The J gene is TRBJ2-1, the V gene TRBV25-1; TRBD2 matches 9 bases. V shed 4 bases, J shed 10 bases, and the junction held 2 bases outside the gene matches. Germline V gene lookup returns CDR1 MGHDK and CDR2 SYGVNS. CDR3 length equals 12 residues. Supplemented by reference TRBV25-1 and TRBJ2-1, the full variable domain reads EADIYQTPRYLVIGTGKKITLECSQTMGHDKMYWYQQDPGMELHLIHYSYGVNSTEKGDLSSESTVSRIRTEHFPLTLESARPSHTSQYLCASSVSGREQFFGPGTRLTVL.

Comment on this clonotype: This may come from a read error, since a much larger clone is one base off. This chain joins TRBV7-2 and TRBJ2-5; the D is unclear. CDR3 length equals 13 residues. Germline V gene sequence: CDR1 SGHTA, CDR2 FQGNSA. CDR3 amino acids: CASSQLTSETQHF. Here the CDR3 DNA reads TGTGCCAGCAGCCAACTAACAAGTGAGACCCAGCACTTC.

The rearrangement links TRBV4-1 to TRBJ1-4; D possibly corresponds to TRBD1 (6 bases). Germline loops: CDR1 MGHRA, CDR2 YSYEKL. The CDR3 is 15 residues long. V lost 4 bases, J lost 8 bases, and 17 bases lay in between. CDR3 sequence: CASSPTGFAEEKLFF. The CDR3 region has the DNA TGCGCCAGCAGCCCTACAGGGTTCGCGGAGGAAAAACTGTTTTTT.

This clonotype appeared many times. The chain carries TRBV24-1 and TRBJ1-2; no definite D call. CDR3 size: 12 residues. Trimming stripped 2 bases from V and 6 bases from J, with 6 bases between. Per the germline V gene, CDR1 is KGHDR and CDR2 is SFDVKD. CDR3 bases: TGTGCCACCAGTGATTGGATAGATGGCTACACCTTC. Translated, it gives CATSDWIDGYTF.

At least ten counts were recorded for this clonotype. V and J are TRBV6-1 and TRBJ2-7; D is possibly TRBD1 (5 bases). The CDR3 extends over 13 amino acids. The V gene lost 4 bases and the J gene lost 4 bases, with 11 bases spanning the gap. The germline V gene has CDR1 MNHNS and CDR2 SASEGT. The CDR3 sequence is CASSGGRGYEQYF. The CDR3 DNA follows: TGTGCCAGCAGTGGGGGCCGTGGGTACGAGCAGTACTTC.

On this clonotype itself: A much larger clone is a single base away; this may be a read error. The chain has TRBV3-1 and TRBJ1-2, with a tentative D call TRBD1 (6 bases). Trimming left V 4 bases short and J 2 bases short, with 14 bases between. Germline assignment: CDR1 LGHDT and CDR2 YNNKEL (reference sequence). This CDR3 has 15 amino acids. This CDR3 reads CASSPGGAKNYGYTF. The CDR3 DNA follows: TGTGCCAGCAGCCCGGGGGGGGCCAAGAACTATGGCTACACCTTC.

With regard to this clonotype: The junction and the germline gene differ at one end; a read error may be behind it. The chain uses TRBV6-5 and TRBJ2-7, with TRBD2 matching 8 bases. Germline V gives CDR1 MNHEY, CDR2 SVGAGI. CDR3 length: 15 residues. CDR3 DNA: TGTGCCAACAGTTACTCGACTAGCGAAAGCTACGAGCAGTACTTC. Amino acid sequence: CANSYSTSESYEQYF.

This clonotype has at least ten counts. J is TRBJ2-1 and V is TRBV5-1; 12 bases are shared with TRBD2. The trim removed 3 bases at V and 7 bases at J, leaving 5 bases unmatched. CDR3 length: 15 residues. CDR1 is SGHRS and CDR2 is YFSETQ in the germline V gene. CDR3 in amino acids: CASSSAGTSGNEQFF. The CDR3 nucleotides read TGCGCCAGCAGCTCCGCCGGGACTAGCGGGAATGAGCAGTTCTTC.

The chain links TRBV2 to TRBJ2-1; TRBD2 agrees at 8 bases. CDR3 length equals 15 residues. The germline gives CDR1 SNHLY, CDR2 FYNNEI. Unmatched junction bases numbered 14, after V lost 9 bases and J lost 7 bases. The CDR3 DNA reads TGTGCCAGTGTTCGGGAGGGCCGCTTGGGGAATGAGCAGTTCTTC. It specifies CASVREGRLGNEQFF.

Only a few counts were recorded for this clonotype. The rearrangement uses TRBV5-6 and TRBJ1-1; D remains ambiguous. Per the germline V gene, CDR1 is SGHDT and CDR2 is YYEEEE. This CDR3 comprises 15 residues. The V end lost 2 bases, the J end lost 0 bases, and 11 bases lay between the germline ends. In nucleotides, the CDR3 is TGTGCCAGCAGCTTCCTCAAATTCATGAACACTGAAGCTTTCTTT. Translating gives CASSFLKFMNTEAFF.

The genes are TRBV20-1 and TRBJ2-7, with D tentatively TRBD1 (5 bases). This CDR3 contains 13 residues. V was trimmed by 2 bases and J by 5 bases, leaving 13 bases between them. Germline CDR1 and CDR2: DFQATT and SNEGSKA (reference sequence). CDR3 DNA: TGCAGTGCTAGACCCGGCAGGGTGAACGAGCAGTACTTC. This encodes CSARPGRVNEQYF.

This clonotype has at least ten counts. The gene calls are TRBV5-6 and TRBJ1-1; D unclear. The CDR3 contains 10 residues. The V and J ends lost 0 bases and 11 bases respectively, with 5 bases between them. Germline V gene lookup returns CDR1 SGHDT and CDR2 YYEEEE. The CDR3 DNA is TGTGCCAGCAGCTTGGCCGCTGCTTTCTTT. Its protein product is CASSLAAAFF.

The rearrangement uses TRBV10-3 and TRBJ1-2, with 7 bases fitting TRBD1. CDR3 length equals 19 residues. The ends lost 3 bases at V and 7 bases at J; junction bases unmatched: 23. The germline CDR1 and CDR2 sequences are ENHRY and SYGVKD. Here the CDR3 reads CAISEVLGQQELSGVGYTF. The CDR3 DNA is TGTGCCATCAGTGAAGTTTTGGGACAGCAAGAACTTTCGGGGGTTGGCTACACCTTC.

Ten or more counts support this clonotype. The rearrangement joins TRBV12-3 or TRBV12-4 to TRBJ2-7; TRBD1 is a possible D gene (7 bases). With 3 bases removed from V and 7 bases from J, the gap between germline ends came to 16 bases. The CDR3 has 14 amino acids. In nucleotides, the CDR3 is TGTGCCAGCAGTTTTCGGCAGGGGGGAAGAGAGCAGTACTTC. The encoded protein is CASSFRQGGREQYF.